These T cell receptor beta chains were read from a single sample in a study of Graves' ophthalmopathy and Graves' hyperthyroidism. From the multiplex PCR reads, TCRdb called clonotypes with MiXCR, one entry per CDR3 protein. Seen here are around 400,000 distinct CDR3 sequences, approximately 16% observed once, and the top ten hold 1.6%. The sequencing sample was made of peripheral blood. The receptors were gathered from a woman aged 18-35 years with Graves' ophthalmopathy. The CDR3 runs from the conserved cysteine through the conserved F or W. The order of the fields is clone size, V gene, J gene, D gene, CDR3 protein, CDR3 DNA. The D gene is left open where the match is weak. Only some rows state a clone size, as once, few, many or a class for expanded clones.

size: many; V: TRBV29-1; J: TRBJ1-1; D: TRBD1; CDR3: CRVSEGATEAFF; DNA: TGCAGAGTTTCAGAGGGGGCGACTGAAGCTTTCTTT
size: .; V: TRBV28; J: TRBJ2-5; D: .; CDR3: CASRTRGSLAKETQYF; DNA: TGTGCCAGCAGGACCCGCGGAAGTTTGGCTAAAGAGACCCAGTACTTC
size: many; V: TRBV28; J: TRBJ1-1; D: TRBD1; CDR3: CASSLGDRGRETEAFF; DNA: TGTGCCAGCAGTTTAGGAGACAGGGGGCGCGAGACTGAAGCTTTCTTT
size: many; V: TRBV28; J: TRBJ1-2; D: TRBD1; CDR3: CASSVPLGQDYGYTF; DNA: TGTGCCAGCAGTGTACCTTTGGGACAGGACTATGGCTACACCTTC
size: many; V: TRBV9; J: TRBJ2-7; D: .; CDR3: CASSVGPNGPTVEQYF; DNA: TGTGCCAGCAGCGTAGGTCCCAACGGTCCTACTGTCGAGCAGTACTTC
size: many; V: TRBV6-5; J: TRBJ2-7; D: TRBD2; CDR3: CASSTPTSGAPEQYF; DNA: TGTGCCAGCAGTACTCCGACTAGCGGGGCCCCGGAGCAGTACTTC
size: many; V: TRBV6-2/TRBV6-3; J: TRBJ2-7; D: .; CDR3: CASSYFFSYEQYF; DNA: TGTGCCAGCAGTTACTTTTTCAGCTACGAGCAGTACTTC
size: .; V: TRBV6-1; J: TRBJ2-7; D: .; CDR3: CASSGGRDTWEQYF; DNA: TGTGCCAGCAGTGGCGGGCGGGATACGTGGGAGCAGTACTTC
size: few; V: TRBV20-1; J: TRBJ1-5; D: TRBD1; CDR3: CSAFRRTGNYQPQHF; DNA: TGCAGTGCCTTTCGTAGGACAGGGAACTATCAGCCCCAGCATTTT
size: many; V: TRBV20-1; J: TRBJ2-7; D: .; CDR3: CSASRSDEQYF; DNA: TGCAGTGCTAGTCGTAGCGACGAGCAGTACTTC
size: many; V: TRBV20-1; J: TRBJ2-2; D: TRBD2; CDR3: CSARGGGYAGELFF; DNA: TGCAGTGCCCGGGGGGGCGGATATGCCGGGGAGCTGTTTTTT
size: many; V: TRBV12-3/TRBV12-4; J: TRBJ2-7; D: .; CDR3: CASSSTPEQYF; DNA: TGTGCCAGCAGTTCAACTCCGGAGCAGTACTTC
size: many; V: TRBV28; J: TRBJ1-1; D: .; CDR3: CASSLDRTGWGAFF; DNA: TGTGCCAGCAGTTTAGATAGGACGGGATGGGGAGCTTTCTTT
size: .; V: TRBV11-3; J: TRBJ2-7; D: TRBD2; CDR3: CASSPRTSFYEQYF; DNA: TGTGCCAGCAGCCCCAGGACTAGCTTTTACGAGCAGTACTTC
size: many; V: TRBV30; J: TRBJ1-2; D: .; CDR3: CAWKREDYGYTF; DNA: TGTGCCTGGAAGAGGGAGGATTATGGCTACACCTTC
size: .; V: TRBV29-1; J: TRBJ2-5; D: .; CDR3: CSSNRDGETQYF; DNA: TGCAGCTCGAACAGGGACGGGGAGACCCAGTACTTC
size: many; V: TRBV12-3/TRBV12-4; J: TRBJ1-1; D: .; CDR3: CASCSGLRGMTFF; DNA: TGTGCCAGCTGCTCGGGCTTAAGAGGGATGACTTTCTTT
size: many; V: TRBV20-1; J: TRBJ1-1; D: .; CDR3: CSARDRTRNTEAFF; DNA: TGCAGTGCTAGAGATAGAACCAGGAACACTGAAGCTTTCTTT
size: many; V: TRBV25-1; J: TRBJ2-7; D: TRBD1; CDR3: CASSDRGHYEQYF; DNA: TGTGCCAGCAGTGACAGGGGGCACTACGAGCAGTACTTC
size: many; V: TRBV6-2/TRBV6-3; J: TRBJ1-5; D: .; CDR3: CASREENQPQHF; DNA: TGTGCCAGCAGGGAGGAGAATCAGCCCCAGCATTTT
size: many; V: TRBV30; J: TRBJ2-7; D: .; CDR3: CAWSRRSGAYEQYF; DNA: TGTGCCTGGAGTCGGCGGAGCGGTGCCTACGAGCAGTACTTC
size: many; V: TRBV24-1; J: TRBJ2-3; D: .; CDR3: CATSDPLAASTDTQYF; DNA: TGTGCCACCAGTGATCCCTTGGCGGCTAGCACAGATACGCAGTATTTT
size: many; V: TRBV28; J: TRBJ1-5; D: .; CDR3: CASSLQDQPQHF; DNA: TGTGCCAGCAGTTTGCAGGACCAGCCCCAGCATTTT
size: .; V: TRBV12-3/TRBV12-4; J: TRBJ1-6; D: .; CDR3: CASSSPGQSSPLHF; DNA: TGTGCCAGCAGTTCGCCAGGGCAGAGTTCACCCCTCCACTTT
size: many; V: TRBV12-3/TRBV12-4; J: TRBJ1-1; D: .; CDR3: CASSDRGAEAFF; DNA: TGTGCCAGCAGTGATCGAGGGGCTGAAGCTTTCTTT
size: .; V: TRBV30; J: TRBJ1-1; D: .; CDR3: CAWSAGKAEAFF; DNA: TGTGCCTGGAGTGCCGGGAAGGCTGAAGCTTTCTTT
size: many; V: TRBV4-1; J: TRBJ1-5; D: .; CDR3: CASSQDWISNQPQHF; DNA: TGCGCCAGCAGCCAAGATTGGATTAGCAATCAGCCCCAGCATTTT
size: many; V: TRBV12-3/TRBV12-4; J: TRBJ1-2; D: .; CDR3: CASKWGGGGYTF; DNA: TGTGCCAGCAAGTGGGGCGGTGGCGGCTACACCTTC
size: .; V: TRBV15; J: TRBJ2-7; D: .; CDR3: CATSREGQSYEQYF; DNA: TGTGCCACCAGCCGAGAAGGACAGAGCTACGAGCAGTACTTC
size: many; V: TRBV20-1; J: TRBJ1-2; D: TRBD1; CDR3: CSAVTWGTDNYGYTF; DNA: TGCAGTGCGGTGACATGGGGGACAGATAACTATGGCTACACCTTC
size: .; V: TRBV28; J: TRBJ1-1; D: TRBD1; CDR3: CASSRTGTGLNTEAFF; DNA: TGTGCCAGCAGTCGGACGGGGACAGGGCTCAACACTGAAGCTTTCTTT
size: many; V: TRBV6-2/TRBV6-3; J: TRBJ1-2; D: .; CDR3: CASAGERVYGYTF; DNA: TGTGCCAGCGCTGGGGAGAGAGTGTATGGCTACACCTTC
size: many; V: TRBV25-1; J: TRBJ2-5; D: .; CDR3: CASSDPRTAIVGTQYF; DNA: TGTGCCAGCAGTGATCCCCGGACAGCAATAGTGGGGACCCAGTACTTC
size: many; V: TRBV4-1; J: TRBJ1-5; D: .; CDR3: CASSQVADSNQPQHF; DNA: TGCGCCAGCAGCCAAGTGGCAGATAGCAATCAGCCCCAGCATTTT
size: .; V: TRBV5-1; J: TRBJ2-5; D: TRBD2; CDR3: CASAGGTHTGIGETQYF; DNA: TGCGCCAGCGCGGGGGGCACGCACACAGGGATTGGAGAGACCCAGTACTTC
size: .; V: TRBV6-5; J: TRBJ1-2; D: .; CDR3: CASIKRSNYGYTF; DNA: TGTGCCAGCATTAAACGATCGAACTATGGCTACACCTTC
size: many; V: TRBV7-2; J: TRBJ2-7; D: TRBD2; CDR3: CASSPQVLAGDEQYF; DNA: TGTGCCAGCAGCCCTCAAGTTCTAGCGGGAGACGAGCAGTACTTC
size: .; V: TRBV7-6; J: TRBJ1-6; D: TRBD1; CDR3: CASSLGGRGLYNSPLHF; DNA: TGTGCCAGCAGCTTAGGCGGCAGGGGGCTCTATAATTCACCCCTCCACTTT
size: many; V: TRBV28; J: TRBJ2-7; D: TRBD2; CDR3: CASSLVAGGRSYEQYF; DNA: TGTGCCAGCAGTTTGGTAGCGGGAGGGCGCTCCTACGAGCAGTACTTC
size: many; V: TRBV5-1; J: TRBJ1-1; D: .; CDR3: CASSFREANTEAFF; DNA: TGCGCCAGCAGCTTCAGGGAAGCGAACACTGAAGCTTTCTTT
size: many; V: TRBV28; J: TRBJ2-7; D: .; CDR3: CASSSYPGTAFRGAYEQYF; DNA: TGTGCCAGCAGTTCATACCCCGGGACGGCGTTCAGGGGGGCATACGAGCAGTACTTC
size: .; V: TRBV9; J: TRBJ2-5; D: .; CDR3: CASSVGHEDQETQYF; DNA: TGTGCCAGCAGCGTAGGCCACGAAGACCAAGAGACCCAGTACTTC
size: .; V: TRBV6-2/TRBV6-3; J: TRBJ1-5; D: .; CDR3: CASSHSPYQPQHF; DNA: TGTGCCAGCAGTCACTCCCCATATCAGCCCCAGCATTTT
size: few; V: TRBV5-6; J: TRBJ1-2; D: .; CDR3: CASSSPLRDGYTF; DNA: TGTGCCAGCAGCTCGCCACTTAGGGATGGCTACACCTTC
size: many; V: TRBV29-1; J: TRBJ2-7; D: .; CDR3: CSVVAGKAEQYF; DNA: TGCAGCGTCGTCGCAGGGAAAGCGGAGCAGTACTTC
size: many; V: TRBV11-2; J: TRBJ2-5; D: TRBD2; CDR3: CASSQLAGALQETQYF; DNA: TGTGCCAGCAGTCAACTAGCGGGGGCCCTCCAAGAGACCCAGTACTTC
size: many; V: TRBV24-1; J: TRBJ1-2; D: .; CDR3: CATSDFRSRDIYGYTF; DNA: TGTGCCACCAGTGATTTCAGATCGCGAGACATCTATGGCTACACCTTC
size: many; V: TRBV28; J: TRBJ1-5; D: TRBD1; CDR3: CASTLFKDRVQHF; DNA: TGTGCCAGCACCCTTTTTAAGGACAGGGTCCAGCATTTT
size: many; V: TRBV20-1; J: TRBJ2-7; D: .; CDR3: CSARTDYPYEQYF; DNA: TGCAGTGCTAGAACGGACTACCCCTACGAGCAGTACTTC